The present T cell receptor (beta chain) was sequenced within a study of blood T cell repertoires in COVID-19. Profiled with immunoSEQ multiplex PCR; TCRdb holds only in-frame clones, not every one. The sample contains some 160,000 clones, approximately 81% of which appear only once. Germline CDR1 is MDHEN and CDR2 is SYDVKM. The V end was cut by 2 bases, the J end by 3 bases, with 10 bases between. The CDR3 has 15 residues. The chain joins TRBV28 to TRBJ1-4, with TRBD1 as a possible D gene (6 bases). The TCR sequence derives from a woman between 45 and 60 years old who had recovered from COVID-19. Sequences were obtained from PBMCs or T cells enriched from blood (not recorded which). For the CDR3, the DNA is TGTGCCAGCAGTTTAAGCAGGGGCCCTAATGAAAAACTGTTTTTT. It encodes CASSLSRGPNEKLFF.